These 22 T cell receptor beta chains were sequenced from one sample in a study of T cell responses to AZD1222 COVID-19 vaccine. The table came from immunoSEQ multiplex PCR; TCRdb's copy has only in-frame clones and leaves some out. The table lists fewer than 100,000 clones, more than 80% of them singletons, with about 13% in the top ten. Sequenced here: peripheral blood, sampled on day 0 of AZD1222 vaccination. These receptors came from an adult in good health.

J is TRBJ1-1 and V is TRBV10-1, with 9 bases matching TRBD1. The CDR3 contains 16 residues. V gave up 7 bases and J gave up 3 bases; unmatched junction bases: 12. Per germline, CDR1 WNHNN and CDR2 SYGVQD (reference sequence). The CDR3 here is CASIMKYRGQDTEAFF. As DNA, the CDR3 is TGCGCCAGCATTATGAAATACAGGGGGCAAGACACTGAAGCTTTCTTT.

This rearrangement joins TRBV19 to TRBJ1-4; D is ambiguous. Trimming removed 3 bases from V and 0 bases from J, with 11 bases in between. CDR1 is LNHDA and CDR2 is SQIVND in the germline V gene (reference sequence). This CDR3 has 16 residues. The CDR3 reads CASSIGGNPTNEKLFF. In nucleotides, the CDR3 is TGTGCCAGTAGTATCGGCGGGAATCCAACTAATGAAAAACTGTTTTTT.

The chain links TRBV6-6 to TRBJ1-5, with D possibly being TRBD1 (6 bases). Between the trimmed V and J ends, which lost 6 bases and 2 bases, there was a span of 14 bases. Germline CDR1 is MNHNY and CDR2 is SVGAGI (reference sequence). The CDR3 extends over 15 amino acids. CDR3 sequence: CASRVTGLGNQPQHF. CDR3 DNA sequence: TGTGCCAGCAGGGTCACAGGGCTGGGCAATCAGCCCCAGCATTTT.

CDR3 region: CASSRRGPSSGANVLTF. The CDR3 DNA reads TGTGCCAGCAGTCGCAGGGGGCCCAGCTCTGGGGCCAACGTCCTGACTTTC. The chain uses TRBV28 and TRBJ2-6; TRBD1 matches at 8 bases. Germline V gene lookup returns CDR1 MDHEN and CDR2 SYDVKM. The CDR3 runs to 17 residues. Germline trimming cut 5 bases from V and 0 bases from J; bases unmatched to any gene: 6.

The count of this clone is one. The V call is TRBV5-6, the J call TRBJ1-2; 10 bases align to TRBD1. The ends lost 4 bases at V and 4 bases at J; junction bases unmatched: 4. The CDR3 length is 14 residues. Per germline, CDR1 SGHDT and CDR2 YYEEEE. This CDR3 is CASSAGTGAYGYTF. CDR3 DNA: TGTGCCAGCAGCGCCGGGACAGGGGCCTATGGCTACACCTTC. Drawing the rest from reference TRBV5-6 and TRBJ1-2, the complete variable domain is DAGVTQSPTHLIKTRGQQVTLRCSPKSGHDTVSWYQQALGQGPQFIFQYYEEEERQRGNFPDRFSGHQFPNYSSELNVNALLLGDSALYLCASSAGTGAYGYTFGSGTRLTVV.

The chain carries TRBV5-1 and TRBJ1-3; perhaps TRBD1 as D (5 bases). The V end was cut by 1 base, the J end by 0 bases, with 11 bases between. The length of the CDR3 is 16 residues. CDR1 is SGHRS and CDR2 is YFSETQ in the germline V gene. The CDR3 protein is CASSLLGPSSGNTIYF. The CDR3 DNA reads TGCGCCAGCAGCTTGTTGGGGCCTAGCTCTGGAAACACCATATATTTT.

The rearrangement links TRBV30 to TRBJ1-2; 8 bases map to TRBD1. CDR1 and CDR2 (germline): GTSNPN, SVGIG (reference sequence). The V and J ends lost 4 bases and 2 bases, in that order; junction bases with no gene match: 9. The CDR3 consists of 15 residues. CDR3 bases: TGTGCCTGGAAGGGGCAGGGGGCTCGCAACTATGGCTACACCTTC. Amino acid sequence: CAWKGQGARNYGYTF.

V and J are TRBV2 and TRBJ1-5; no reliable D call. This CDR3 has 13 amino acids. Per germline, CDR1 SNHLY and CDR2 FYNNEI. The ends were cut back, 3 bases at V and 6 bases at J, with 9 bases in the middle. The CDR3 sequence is CASSDGRVQPQHF. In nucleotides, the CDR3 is TGTGCCAGCAGTGACGGGAGGGTTCAGCCCCAGCATTTT.

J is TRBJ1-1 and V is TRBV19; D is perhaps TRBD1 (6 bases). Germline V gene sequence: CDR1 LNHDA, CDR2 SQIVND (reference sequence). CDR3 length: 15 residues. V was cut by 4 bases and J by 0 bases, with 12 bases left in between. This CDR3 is CASSTRGQMNTEAFF. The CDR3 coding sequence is TGTGCCAGTAGTACTCGGGGGCAGATGAACACTGAAGCTTTCTTT.

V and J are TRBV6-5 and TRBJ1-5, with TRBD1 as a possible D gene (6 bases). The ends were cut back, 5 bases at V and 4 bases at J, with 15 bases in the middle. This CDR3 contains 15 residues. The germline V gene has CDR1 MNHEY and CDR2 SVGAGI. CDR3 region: CASSPGASLNQPQHF. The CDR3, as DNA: TGTGCCAGCAGTCCAGGGGCTTCTTTAAATCAGCCCCAGCATTTT.

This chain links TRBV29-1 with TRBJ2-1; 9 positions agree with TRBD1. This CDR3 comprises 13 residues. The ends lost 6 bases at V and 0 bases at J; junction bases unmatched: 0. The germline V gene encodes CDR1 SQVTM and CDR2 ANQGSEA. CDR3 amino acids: CSVTGGSYNEQFF. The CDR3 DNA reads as TGCAGCGTGACAGGGGGCTCCTACAATGAGCAGTTCTTC.

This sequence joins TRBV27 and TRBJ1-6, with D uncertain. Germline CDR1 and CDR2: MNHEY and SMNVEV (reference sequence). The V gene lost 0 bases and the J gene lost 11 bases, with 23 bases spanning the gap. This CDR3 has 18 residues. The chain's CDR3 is CASSLSFRDWEGSPPLHF. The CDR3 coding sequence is TGTGCCAGCAGTTTATCGTTTCGGGATTGGGAGGGAAGTCCACCCCTCCACTTT.

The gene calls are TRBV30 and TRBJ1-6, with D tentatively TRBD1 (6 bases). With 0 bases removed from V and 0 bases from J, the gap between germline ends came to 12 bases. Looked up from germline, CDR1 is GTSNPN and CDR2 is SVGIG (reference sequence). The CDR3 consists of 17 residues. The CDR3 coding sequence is TGTGCCTGGAGTGTTATAGGACAGAGCTCCTATAATTCACCCCTCCACTTT. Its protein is CAWSVIGQSSYNSPLHF.

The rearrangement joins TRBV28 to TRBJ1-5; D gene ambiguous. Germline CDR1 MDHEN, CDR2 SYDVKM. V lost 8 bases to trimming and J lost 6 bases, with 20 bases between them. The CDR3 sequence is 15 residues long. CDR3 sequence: CASSLGLKSGQPQHF. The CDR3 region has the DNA TGTGCCAGCTCCCTTGGGCTGAAGTCCGGTCAGCCCCAGCATTTT.

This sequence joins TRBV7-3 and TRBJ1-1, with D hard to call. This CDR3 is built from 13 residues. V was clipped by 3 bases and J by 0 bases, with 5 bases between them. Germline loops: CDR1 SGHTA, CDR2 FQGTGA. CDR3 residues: CASSFGLNTEAFF. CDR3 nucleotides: TGTGCCAGCAGCTTTGGCCTGAACACTGAAGCTTTCTTT.

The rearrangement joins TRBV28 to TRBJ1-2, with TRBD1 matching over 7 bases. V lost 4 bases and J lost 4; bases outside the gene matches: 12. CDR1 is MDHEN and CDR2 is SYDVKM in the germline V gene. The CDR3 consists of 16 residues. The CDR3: CASSSPEGGRSYGYTF. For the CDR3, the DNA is TGTGCCAGCAGTTCACCGGAAGGGGGCAGGAGCTATGGCTACACCTTC.

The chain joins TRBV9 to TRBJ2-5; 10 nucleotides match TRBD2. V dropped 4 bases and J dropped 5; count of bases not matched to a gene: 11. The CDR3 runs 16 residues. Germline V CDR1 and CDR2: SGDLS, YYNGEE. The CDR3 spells CASSPRAGGPGETQYF. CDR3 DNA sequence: TGTGCCAGCAGCCCCCGAGCGGGGGGGCCGGGCGAGACCCAGTACTTC.

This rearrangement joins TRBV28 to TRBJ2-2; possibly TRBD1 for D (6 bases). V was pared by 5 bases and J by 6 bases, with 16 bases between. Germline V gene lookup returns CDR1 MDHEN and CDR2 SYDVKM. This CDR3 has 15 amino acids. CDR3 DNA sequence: TGTGCCAGCAGTCCATACAGGGTGTCGGCCGGGGAGCTGTTTTTT. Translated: CASSPYRVSAGELFF.

As DNA, the CDR3 is TGCGCCAGCAGCCAATACGGCGGGAGCCCGGCCGGGGAGCTGTTTTTT. This translates into CASSQYGGSPAGELFF. The chain has TRBV4-3 and TRBJ2-2; 7 nucleotides agree with TRBD2. The CDR3 loop spans 16 amino acids. Trimming at V came to 2 bases and at J to 6 bases, leaving 9 bases not matched to a gene. Germline V gene lookup returns CDR1 LGHNA and CDR2 YSLEER.

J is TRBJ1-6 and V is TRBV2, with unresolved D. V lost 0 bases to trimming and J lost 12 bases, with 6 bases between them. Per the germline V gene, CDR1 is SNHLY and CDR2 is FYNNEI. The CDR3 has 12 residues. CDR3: CASSEALGPLHF. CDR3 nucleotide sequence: TGTGCCAGCAGTGAAGCGCTAGGACCCCTCCACTTT.

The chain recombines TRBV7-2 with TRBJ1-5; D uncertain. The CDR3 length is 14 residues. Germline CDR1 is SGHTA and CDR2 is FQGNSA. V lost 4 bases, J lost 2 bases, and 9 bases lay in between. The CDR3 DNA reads TGTGCCAGCAGCTACTCAGGAGGCAATCAGCCCCAGCATTTT. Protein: CASSYSGGNQPQHF. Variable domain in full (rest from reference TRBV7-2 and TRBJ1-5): GAGVSQSPSNKVTEKGKDVELRCDPISGHTALYWYRQSLGQGLEFLIYFQGNSAPDKSGLPSDRFSAERTGGSVSTLTIQRTQQEDSAVYLCASSYSGGNQPQHFGDGTRLSIL.

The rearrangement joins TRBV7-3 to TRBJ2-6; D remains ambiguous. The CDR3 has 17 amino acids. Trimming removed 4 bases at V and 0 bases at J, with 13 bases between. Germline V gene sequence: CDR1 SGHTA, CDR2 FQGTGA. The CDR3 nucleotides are TGTGCCAGCAGCTCCGCTACCACGAGCTCTGGGGCCAACGTCCTGACTTTC. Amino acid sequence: CASSSATTSSGANVLTF.